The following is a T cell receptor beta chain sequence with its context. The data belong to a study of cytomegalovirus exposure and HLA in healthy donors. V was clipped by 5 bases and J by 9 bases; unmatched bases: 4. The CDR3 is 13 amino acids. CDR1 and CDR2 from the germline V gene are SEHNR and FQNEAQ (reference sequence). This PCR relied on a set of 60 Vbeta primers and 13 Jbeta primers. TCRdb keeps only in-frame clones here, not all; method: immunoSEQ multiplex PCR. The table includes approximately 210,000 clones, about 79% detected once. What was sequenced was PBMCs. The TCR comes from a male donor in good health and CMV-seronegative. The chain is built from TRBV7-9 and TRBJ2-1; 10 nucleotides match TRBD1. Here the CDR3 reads CASSTGQGIEQFF. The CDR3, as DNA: TGTGCCAGCAGCACGGGACAGGGGATTGAGCAGTTCTTC.